Below, 26 T cell receptor beta chains from the same sample are listed, as sequenced in a study of tumor-infiltrating lymphocytes in primary liver carcinoma. Making TCR beta cDNA involved approximately 0.5 ug total RNA and a constant-region primer. What produced the TCR beta libraries was three nested multiplex PCR rounds using slightly modified ARM-PCR. Rounds one and two of PCR, each of about 10 cycles, were primed with TRBV1-TRBV30 forward primers and a C-beta reverse primer. Using its own MiXCR run on the multiplex PCR reads, TCRdb lists one record per CDR3 protein. The data contain 110,000 or so distinct CDR3 sequences, 82% of them singletons. Without any cell sorting, about 18-31 mg of bulk tissue yielded co-extracted RNA and DNA. The sequenced sample consisted of liver tumor tissue from sampling region 3. Subset: tumor region T3, left-lateral pole. The receptors shown here come from a man in his forties with primary liver carcinoma and hepatitis B virus infection.

Comments on this clonotype: The CDR3 carries no conserved terminal phenylalanine or tryptophan, so it likely arises from a read error. This chain connects TRBV11-1 to TRBJ2-2; D is possibly TRBD2 (5 bases). The CDR3 sequence is 13 residues long. Looked up from germline, CDR1 is SGHAT and CDR2 is FQDESV (reference sequence). CDR3 in amino acids: CASSFWETGELFL. The CDR3, as DNA: TGTGCAAGCAGCTTTTGGGAGACCGGGGAGCTGTTTCTT.

As to this clonotype: Mismatch with germline at one junction end may stem from a read error. The chain couples TRBV12-3 or TRBV12-4 to TRBJ1-5; D is ambiguous. This CDR3 contains 16 residues. CDR3 loop: CVSTPGENGDNQPQHF. CDR3 nucleotide sequence: TGTGTCAGCACTCCCGGCGAGAACGGCGACAATCAGCCCCAGCATTTT.

This clonotype was observed at least ten times. The chain joins TRBV6-2 or TRBV6-3 to TRBJ2-2; TRBD1 might be the D (8 bases). The CDR3 covers 18 residues. The ends were cut back, 0 bases at V and 6 bases at J, with 20 bases in the middle. CDR1 and CDR2 from the germline V gene are MNHEY and SVGEGT. CDR3 bases: TGTGCCAGCAGTTACTCCCGGTTTAGGACAGGGAGGGCCGGGGAGCTGTTTTTT. It specifies CASSYSRFRTGRAGELFF.

This clonotype has only one observation. The junction departs from the called germline gene at one end, perhaps through a read error. V usage is TRBV6-2 or TRBV6-3 and J usage is TRBJ2-6; TRBD2 matches at 12 bases. The length of the CDR3 is 18 residues. Germline CDR1 MNHEY, CDR2 SVGEGT. The CDR3 sequence is CASSTLAGGNSGTNGLTF. The CDR3 DNA is TGTGCCAGCAGTACCCTAGCGGGAGGGAACTCTGGGACCAACGGCCTGACTTTC.

The chain has TRBV28 and TRBJ2-7; D ambiguous. This CDR3 region has 12 residues. CDR1 and CDR2 from the germline V gene are MDHEN and SYDVKM. V lost 6 bases to trimming and J lost 6 bases, with 12 bases between them. The chain's CDR3 is CASRPLEAEQYF. CDR3 in DNA: TGTGCCAGCAGGCCGCTAGAGGCCGAGCAGTACTTC.

A remark on this clonotype: The junction does not match germline at one end; this may be a read error. J is TRBJ2-5 and V is TRBV11-2; unclear D gene. Germline CDR1 reads SGHAT; CDR2 reads FQNNGV. This CDR3 contains 18 residues. DNA of the CDR3: TGTACCAGCAGCCCTAACTCAATCCAGGATACTGGGCGGGAGACCCAGTACTTC. It is translated as CTSSPNSIQDTGRETQYF.

This clonotype was recorded only once. Mismatch with germline at one junction end may stem from a read error. The chain combines TRBV7-9 with TRBJ1-1, with no clear D. This CDR3 region has 14 residues. The germline gives CDR1 SEHNR, CDR2 FQNEAQ (reference sequence). CDR3 sequence reads: CASSWGASDTEAFF. In nucleotides, the CDR3 is TGTGCCAGCAGCTGGGGTGCTTCCGACACTGAAGCCTTCTTT.

The chain uses TRBV29-1 and TRBJ2-1; TRBD2 matches 10 bases. The trim removed 5 bases at V and 8 bases at J, leaving 12 bases unmatched. The CDR3 has 15 amino acids. Germline V gene sequence: CDR1 SQVTM, CDR2 ANQGSEA. DNA for the CDR3: TGCAGCGTTCTTAGACTAGCGGGCCTATACGATGAGCAGTTCTTC. Amino acids: CSVLRLAGLYDEQFF.

Concerning this clonotype itself: Just one base apart from a much larger clone, this may be a read error. This chain uses TRBV28 with TRBJ2-5; D remains unclear. Germline V lookup: CDR1 MDHEN, CDR2 SYDVKM. V dropped 5 bases and J dropped 10 bases, with 14 bases sitting between them. The CDR3 is made up of 12 amino acids. CDR3 residues: CASSTPFKIQYF. In DNA form, the CDR3 reads TGTGCCAGCAGTACCCCTTTTAAGATCCAGTACTTC.

Concerning this clonotype: Sequence at one end of the junction differs from germline and may be a read error. The chain carries TRBV5-1 and TRBJ2-3; D unclear. CDR1 is SGHRS, CDR2 YFSETQ, per germline. This CDR3 has 15 amino acids. CDR3 nucleotides: TGCGTCAGCAGATTGGCCAGCGCCAGCACAGATACGCAGTATTTT. Translated, it gives CVSRLASASTDTQYF.

With respect to this clonotype: Germline is not matched at one junction end, which may reflect a read error. The chain joins TRBV5-4 to TRBJ2-1; D is possibly TRBD2 (6 bases). CDR1 SGHNT and CDR2 YYREEE come from the germline V gene (reference sequence). CDR3 size: 14 residues. CDR3 coding DNA: TGTACCAGAAGCTTGGCGGGATTATACAATGAGCAGTTCTTC. Translating it yields CTRSLAGLYNEQFF.

Details on this clonotype: The conserved phenylalanine or tryptophan is not found at the CDR3 terminus, so this likely reflects a read error. The gene calls are TRBV11-2 and TRBJ2-3, with 11 bases aligning to TRBD2. Trimming took 4 bases from V and 6 from J; bases not matched to a gene: 9. The germline CDR1 and CDR2 sequences are SGHAT and FQNNGV. This CDR3 is 16 amino acids long. In DNA form, the CDR3 reads TGTGCCAGCAGCTCCCAGGAACTAGCGGGAGTGGATACGCAGTATCTT. Protein product: CASSSQELAGVDTQYL.

As for this clonotype: The CDR3 does not close with the conserved phenylalanine or tryptophan, likely indicating a read error. The chain is built from TRBV6-2 or TRBV6-3 and TRBJ2-7; D is uncertain. V lost 2 bases to trimming and J lost 5 bases, with 10 bases between them. The CDR3 runs to 13 residues. Germline V CDR1 and CDR2: MNHEY, SVGEGT. The CDR3: CASSYEAPNEQYL. CDR3 DNA: TGTGCCAGCAGTTACGAGGCACCCAACGAGCAGTACCTC.

This chain joins TRBV11-3 and TRBJ2-2, with 8 bases fitting TRBD1. CDR3 length: 15 amino acids. The germline gives CDR1 SGHNT, CDR2 YENEEA. After removal of 1 base from V and 7 bases from J, the junction contained 5 bases not matched to a gene. Written as DNA, the CDR3 is TGTGCCAGCAGCTTAGCGACAGGGGACATCGGGGAGCTGTTTTTT. Protein sequence: CASSLATGDIGELFF.

This clonotype was picked up one time. The chain has TRBV10-3 and TRBJ2-3; 7 nucleotides align to TRBD2. From germline, CDR1 is ENHRY and CDR2 SYGVKD. V lost 8 bases, J lost 15 bases, and 17 bases stayed unmatched. The CDR3 is 13 amino acids. The CDR3 sequence: CAIGEGYTDTHYF. The CDR3 bases are TGTGCCATCGGGGAGGGGTACACAGATACACATTATTTT.

The chain recombines TRBV19 with TRBJ2-7; perhaps TRBD2 as D (5 bases). V was trimmed by 9 bases and J by 0 bases, leaving 18 bases between them. CDR3 length equals 15 residues. Germline V CDR1 and CDR2: LNHDA, SQIVND (reference sequence). The DNA for the CDR3 is TGTGCCAGGAGGAGGACTCTTCTTAGCTCCTACGAGCAGTACTTC. Translating it yields CARRRTLLSSYEQYF.

Comment on this clonotype: One base away lies a much larger clone, so this may be a sequencing read error. The V call is TRBV20-1, the J call TRBJ2-1; D ambiguous. Germline-derived CDR1 and CDR2 are DFQATT and SNEGSKA (reference sequence). CDR3 length equals 12 residues. CDR3 sequence (DNA): TGCAGAGCTAACGAGTTTTCGAATGAGCAGTTCTTC. Translation: CRANEFSNEQFF.

Remarks on this clonotype: An end of the junction does not agree with germline; a read error may underlie this. The chain recombines TRBV11-3 with TRBJ2-1; D remains unclear. The CDR3 is 14 amino acids. Germline CDR1 and CDR2: SGHNT and YENEEA. This CDR3 reads CVSSLGVSNDEQFF. The CDR3 DNA follows: TGTGTCAGCAGCTTAGGAGTCTCGAACGATGAGCAGTTCTTC.

A few counts support this clonotype. The chain employs TRBV2 and TRBJ2-1; the D gene could be TRBD1 or TRBD2 (5 bases each). The CDR3 extends over 18 amino acids. Per germline, CDR1 SNHLY and CDR2 FYNNEI. With 0 bases removed from V and 2 bases from J, the gap between germline ends came to 17 bases. This chain's CDR3 is CASSEAGLGEITYNEQFF. CDR3 nucleotide sequence: TGTGCCAGCAGTGAAGCAGGTCTGGGGGAGATCACCTACAATGAGCAGTTCTTC.

About this clonotype itself: Given the absence of the conserved phenylalanine or tryptophan at the CDR3 end, a read error is likely. The chain recombines TRBV2 with TRBJ2-7; D may match TRBD1 or TRBD2 (5 bases each). There are 13 residues in the CDR3. Per germline, CDR1 SNHLY and CDR2 FYNNEI. Trimming shortened V by 6 bases and J by 7 bases, and 16 bases separated the two germline ends. CDR3 amino acids: CASSSGTWGEQYL. The CDR3 bases are TGTGCCAGCAGCTCGGGGACCTGGGGGGAGCAGTACCTC.

As for this clonotype: This CDR3 fails to terminate in the conserved phenylalanine or tryptophan, so it likely reflects a read error. This sequence joins TRBV14 and TRBJ2-3; D is uncertain. The CDR3 covers 13 residues. The germline V gene has CDR1 SGHDN and CDR2 FVKESK. The CDR3 DNA sequence: TGCGCCAGAAGCCGAGGATACACAGATACGCAGTATTAT. It translates to CARSRGYTDTQYY.

Note on this clonotype: One base away lies a much larger clone, so this may be a sequencing read error. The genes are TRBV20-1 and TRBJ2-5; possibly TRBD1 for D (6 bases). Trimming pared 7 bases from V and 8 bases from J, leaving 20 bases between. The CDR3 contains 13 residues. Per the germline V gene, CDR1 is DFQATT and CDR2 is SNEGSKA (reference sequence). CDR3 coding DNA: TGCAGTGAGCCGGTCCGGGACACCCAAACCCAGTACTTC. It yields the protein CSEPVRDTQTQYF.

A note on this clonotype: A read error may produce the germline difference seen at one junction end. The chain has TRBV6-2 or TRBV6-3 and TRBJ2-7; TRBD1 might be the D (6 bases). Germline V gene lookup returns CDR1 MNHEY and CDR2 SVGEGT. The length of the CDR3 is 14 residues. The DNA of the CDR3 is TGTACCAGCAGACTCCGGGACAAGGCCCACGAGCAGTACTTC. This sequence encodes CTSRLRDKAHEQYF.

As for this clonotype: One junction end does not reproduce the germline sequence, and a read error may be involved. The rearrangement uses TRBV6-6 and TRBJ2-3, with D perhaps TRBD1 (6 bases). In germline, CDR1 is MNHNY, CDR2 SVGAGI (reference sequence). There are 14 residues in the CDR3. CDR3 sequence: CSSTPPGGTVTQYF. The CDR3 DNA reads as TGTTCTAGCACCCCGCCTGGGGGCACAGTTACGCAGTATTTT.

Points on this clonotype: A read error may produce the germline difference seen at one junction end. The chain carries TRBV6-5 and TRBJ1-2; D unresolved. Per the germline V gene, CDR1 is MNHEY and CDR2 is SVGAGI. CDR3 length: 14 residues. CDR3 sequence (DNA): TGTGCCAGCAGTTACTCGACGCAGCTAGATGACTACGCCTTC. It is translated as CASSYSTQLDDYAF.

This clonotype has at least ten counts. The V and J genes are TRBV28 and TRBJ2-1, with D possibly being TRBD1 or TRBD2 (5 bases each). The CDR3 is made up of 15 amino acids. Germline V lookup: CDR1 MDHEN, CDR2 SYDVKM. V lost 7 bases and J 8 bases, leaving 21 bases between the germline ends. CDR3 sequence: CASNSLWSRGDEQFF. The CDR3 nucleotides read TGTGCCAGCAACAGTTTATGGAGTCGGGGCGATGAGCAGTTCTTC.